Detailed here is one TCR beta chain. TCRdb keeps only in-frame clones here, not all; method: immunoSEQ multiplex PCR. This sample has about 180,000 clones, with approximately 78% found just once. This entry is derived from a study of blood T cell repertoires in COVID-19. In germline, CDR1 is MNHEY, CDR2 SVGAGI. V was shortened by 8 bases and J by 0 bases, with 11 bases between the two germline ends. CDR3 length equals 15 residues. This TCR was recovered from a woman of 80 years or more with COVID-19, enrolled during active disease. This chain connects TRBV6-5 to TRBJ1-6, with unresolved D. Sequencing was performed on peripheral blood. The DNA for the CDR3 is TGTGCCAGCCTGTTATCGGTCTCCTATAATTCACCCCTCCACTTT. Residues: CASLLSVSYNSPLHF.